Here is one T cell receptor beta chain with its context. The CDR3 consists of 12 residues. Germline V gene sequence: CDR1 MNHNY, CDR2 SVGAGI (reference sequence). The V end was cut by 6 bases, the J end by 8 bases, with 13 bases between. The sample belongs to a study of T-cell memory formation after mild COVID-19. The TCR alpha and TCR beta cDNA libraries, bearing sample barcodes and UMIs, were generated by 5'RACE using constant-segment primers. In TCRdb, the 5' RACE reads were re-called with MiXCR into one record per CDR3 protein. Of under 350,000 distinct CDR3 sequences listed, roughly 15% are singletons.

Sequenced input: PBMCs or a T cell subset sorted from them (not recorded which). The TCR was taken from a man between 18 and 29 years old who had mild COVID-19 (a few samples of this study predate the infection). Cell type and time point are not known. V is TRBV6-6 and J is TRBJ1-2, with D perhaps TRBD1 (5 bases). The CDR3 here is CASRRDNRGYTF. In DNA, the CDR3 is TGTGCCAGCAGGCGAGATAACAGGGGCTACACCTTC.